This T cell receptor (beta chain) is drawn from a study of cytomegalovirus exposure and HLA in healthy donors (dated by TCRdb to 2016 to 2017). About the investigation overall: An earlier analysis of approximately 550 of the donors reported roughly 270 Gb of sequence data and more than 90 million unique TCR beta sequences from about 180 million T cells. Both class I and class II loci were covered by HLA typing, at four-digit resolution. The number of donors typed differed by locus, with 629-630 for A, B, C, DRB1 and DQB1, over 500 for DQA1, nearly 610 for DPA1, and roughly 450 for DPB1. Of the 300 to 450 genotyped donors, about 84% fell in the genetic ancestry cluster associated with self-reported Caucasian donors. Donor age, sex, ethnicity and CMV serostatus were compiled alongside the repertoire data. On average, 235,054 unique TCR beta nucleotide sequences were sequenced per donor among a few hundred genotyped donors of the cohort, with roughly 18% of those sequences being non-productive. Roughly 5 DR-DQ haplotypes were treated as single units for association and clustering because of strong linkage in the cohort. In an earlier analysis of roughly 600 of the donors, high-throughput TCR beta sequencing was used to judge whether each TCR beta V gene segment behaved as functional or pseudogenic. A later analysis re-analyzed previously published TCR beta repertoires from about 730 donors and added high-resolution HLA genotyping to study TCR occurrence patterns. The study used immunosequencing to profile the T cell repertoires of several hundred subjects and linked those repertoires to cytomegalovirus serostatus. To predict cytomegalovirus infection status, the study brought together high-throughput TCR immunosequencing, statistical association of individual TCRs with disease status, and machine learning. A separate validation cohort of roughly 120 different subjects was used in addition to the roughly 670-subject first cohort. The later analysis used no new phenotypic data to find candidate immune exposures, relying instead on TCR beta sequences and their occurrence across donors. All discovery cohort repertoires had been generated on a single sequencing platform. The study was designed to test whether signatures of past pathogen exposure could be identified by cataloging public T cell receptors. An early release that covered fewer than 800 HLA-typed donors contained approximately 300 gigabases of sequencing data and tens of millions of unique TCR sequences. Genome-wide SNP genotypes for about 65% of the 666 donors were used in a later genetic analysis, which treated that subset as a discovery cohort. The paper as a whole reports these results and caveats: Because counts were too low, 15 or so rarely observed V segments, including chromosome 9 orphons, were excluded from the earlier analysis of about 500 of the donors. A later analysis found that HLA-associated TCR beta chains were more clonally expanded and had lower generation probabilities than equally common non-associated chains. Linkage disequilibrium might explain the correlated functional status among segregating V segments, but an unknown experimental factor could not be ruled out. In vitro tests confirmed that a few of the cytomegalovirus-associated TCR beta chains recognize cytomegalovirus antigens. Only TCR beta chains were sequenced in this cohort, and the absence of alpha or paired-chain data limited detectable features. CMV serostatus was the only immune exposure information available for the cohort. Specific HLA alleles were associated with 15,000 to 20,000 TCR beta sequences at a false discovery rate of 0.05 in a later analysis. Sequencing depth was assumed to be roughly uniform across donors in the presence/absence analyses, though that assumption may not hold. In a later analysis, the rate of TCR association differed among HLA loci, with DRB1 alleles having the most associated TCRs and HLA-C alleles having the fewest. Because HLA typing was missing for some donors at each locus, association tests included only the typed subset. When HLA alleles, especially DR and DQ, strongly co-occurred, TCR associations were difficult to assign to individual alleles. In both the original and validation cohorts, the classifier was reported to diagnose cytomegalovirus status with high specificity and sensitivity. The authors suggested that the approach could potentially be generalized to other disease states and immunological phenotypes. A further reported finding was that TCR beta sequences accurately predicted the HLA-A and HLA-B alleles for most subjects in the first cohort. Most CMV-associated TCR beta chains appeared to be HLA-restricted in a later analysis, and the HLA associations seemed to be driven largely by CMV exposure. In an earlier analysis of about 600 of the donors, most TCR beta V segments appeared in productive rearrangements about 90% or about 30% of the time, broadly matching IMGT annotations. In a later genetic analysis, a missense DCLRE1C variant was associated with V-gene and J-gene trimming of TCR beta chains, and the association was replicated in an independent cohort. Because the 87-base-pair reads could not distinguish some IMGT-functional V segments, including TRBV6-2 and TRBV6-3, those segments were excluded. A total of about 150 TCR beta chains were listed by the study as associated with cytomegalovirus. A later analysis reported that several top co-occurrence clusters appeared linked to parvovirus B19, influenza, CMV and Epstein-Barr virus. A group of highly shared sequence variants was considered likely to be a technical artifact of the sequencing pipeline. While some public TCRs were present in many individuals, most TCR sequences turned up only very rarely across donors. In a later genetic analysis, fewer N-insertions in productive TCRs were reported among donors in an Asian-associated ancestry cluster than the approximately 630-donor mean.

Receptors were amplified or captured by the immunoSEQ multiplex PCR assay. A mixture of 60 forward primers for TCR Vbeta segments and 13 reverse primers for TCR Jbeta segments was used in the multiplex PCR. The CDR3 region of rearranged TCR beta genes was amplified from genomic DNA by a multiplex PCR assay. The amplified TCR beta libraries were sequenced on the Illumina HiSeq System as 87-base-pair reads. As for the authors' bioinformatics: In a later analysis, 80 million or so unique TCR beta chains were counted across the 500 to 850 repertoires, and roughly 10 million of these chains were shared by at least two donors. To remove PCR and sequencing errors, raw reads were error-corrected and collapsed into unique sequences using a nearest-neighbor algorithm that merged closely related sequences. To assign V, D and J gene segments, CDR3 sequences were aligned to IMGT reference sequences. For a sequence to be retained, a match of at least six nucleotides to both a V gene segment and a J gene segment was required. Rearrangements were called productive when the CDR3 lacked stop codons and stayed in frame with V and J; all others were non-productive. CDR3 was defined according to IMGT convention as the region running from the second conserved V-encoded cysteine to the conserved J-encoded phenylalanine. The earlier analysis of 500 to 650 of the donors excluded any sequence lacking an unambiguous match to a single V gene segment. In an earlier analysis of a few hundred of the donors, V segments were called functional above 56.7% productive rearrangements and were called segregating when the between-donor standard deviation exceeded 5%. A statistical classification framework was built for diagnosing cytomegalovirus status from the catalog of TCR beta chain sequences. In a later analysis, TCR nucleotide sequences were compared against IMGT/GENE-DB human TR gene sequences so that V and J genes could be assigned. Using the TCRdist pipeline, a later analysis assigned CDR3 sequences along with most-parsimonious VDJ recombination scenarios. A later analysis defined each TCR beta chain by its CDR3 amino acid sequence plus V-gene family, and excluded reads lacking a unique V-gene family. As a way to deal with suspected cross-contamination and a sequencing artifact, a later analysis dropped hundreds of nucleotide sequences that were highly shared and had low generation probability. For each public chain, a later analysis derived a clonal expansion index from normalized ranks of inferred template counts within each repertoire. In a later analysis, generation probabilities were computed with a VDJ recombination model fitted to out-of-frame rearrangements, and the resulting probabilities were checked against IGoR. In a later analysis, TCR-TCR, TCR-HLA and TCR-CMV co-occurrence was scored with hypergeometric tests, and a repertoire-size bias correction was applied to TCR pairs. In a later analysis, false discovery rates were estimated by permuting HLA or CMV assignments 20 times. In a later analysis, co-occurring TCRs were grouped using DBSCAN, with TCRdist sequence similarity added in when clustering inside HLA-allele-positive subsets. Repertoires with fewer than 30,000 or more than 120,000 public chains were left out of co-occurrence clustering, as were five repertoires with anomalous nucleotide sharing. What TCRdb holds here is the immuneACCESS table cut down to in-frame rearrangements. Part of the clones is not present; checked against another copy, under half of the missing clones reflect an unresolved V gene, and the others are unexplained. V and J calls and clone size are given by that table; D and trimming were obtained from the DNA. A total of 64,000 or so clones appear in this sample, about 70% of them only once. The ten largest make up less than 10% of the sample.

Measured from the cysteine to the phenylalanine, the CDR3 is 12 residues long. The DNA shown is the 36-base CDR3, in frame from base 1. V was cut back by 4 bases and J by 4 bases, leaving a gap of 8 bases between them. CDR1 MNHEY and CDR2 SVGAGI were looked up in the germline V gene. There are a few counts of this clone. Its antigen remains unidentified. Base quality data are lacking; no much larger clone is found one base away. The cohort was made up of 666 healthy bone marrow donors. At the time of sampling, all cohort members were nominally healthy, though unrecorded immune exposures were likely present. The donor tested CMV seropositive and was one of the 289 seropositive cohort members. Each donor provided a peripheral blood sample, and peripheral blood mononuclear cells were used for TCR beta sequencing. The Qiagen DNeasy Blood Extraction Kit was used to extract genomic DNA from the blood cell samples.

This chain joins TRBV6-5 to TRBJ2-7; a tentative D call is TRBD1 (5 bases match). This clonotype was sampled from a woman aged 50 to 60 in good health and CMV-seropositive. The sample comprised PBMCs. In nucleotides, the sequence is TGTGCCAGCAGTTCGAACAGGTACGAGCAGTACTTC. Its product reads: CASSSNRYEQYF.